A single sample is the source of the 31 T cell receptor beta chains below, sequenced in a study of cytomegalovirus exposure and HLA in healthy donors. The PCR made use of 60 Vbeta and 13 Jbeta primers. TCRdb keeps only in-frame clones here, not all; method: immunoSEQ multiplex PCR. The table for this sample gives about 150,000 clones. Sequencing was performed on PBMCs. The source is a man younger than 45 in good health and CMV-seronegative.

The J gene is TRBJ1-1, the V gene TRBV28, with D hard to call. CDR1 and CDR2 (germline): MDHEN, SYDVKM. V was clipped by 5 bases and J by 0 bases, with 19 bases between them. This CDR3 is built from 17 residues. In DNA, the CDR3 is TGTGCCAGCAGTCCAGACGCGAGGTTGGCCATGAACACTGAAGCTTTCTTT. Translating it yields CASSPDARLAMNTEAFF.

The chain recombines TRBV29-1 with TRBJ2-1; D may be TRBD2 (6 bases). Trimming left V 4 bases short and J 5 bases short, with 6 bases between. The CDR3 consists of 11 residues. CDR1 and CDR2 (germline): SQVTM, ANQGSEA. The CDR3 DNA reads as TGCAGCGTTGGCGGGGACAATGAGCAGTTCTTC. It yields the protein CSVGGDNEQFF.

The chain combines TRBV30 with TRBJ2-3; 7 nucleotides line up with TRBD2. The CDR3 runs to 16 residues. V gave up 3 bases and J gave up 8 bases; unmatched junction bases: 17. Germline CDR1 and CDR2: GTSNPN and SVGIG (reference sequence). The CDR3 protein is CAWSPMSVAGAGTQYF. As DNA, the CDR3 is TGTGCCTGGAGCCCGATGAGTGTGGCGGGAGCAGGTACGCAGTATTTT.

Of note for this clone: Other DNA sequences in the sample encode the same CDR3. This sequence joins TRBV10-2 and TRBJ1-2; D is unresolved. The CDR3 totals 13 residues. The V gene lost 5 bases and the J gene lost 8 bases, with 15 bases spanning the gap. Germline CDR1 and CDR2: WSHSY and SAAADI. DNA for the CDR3: TGCGCCAGCAGTTTAACCCAGGTTTGGGGCTACACCTTC. Translated, it gives CASSLTQVWGYTF.

The chain has TRBV27 and TRBJ1-4, with TRBD1 identical over 9 bases. V dropped 5 bases and J dropped 4; count of bases not matched to a gene: 2. The CDR3 is 14 amino acids. Germline V gene data show CDR1 as MNHEY and CDR2 as SMNVEV (reference sequence). CDR3 region: CASSGTGFNEKLFF. The CDR3 DNA sequence: TGTGCCAGCAGTGGGACAGGGTTTAATGAAAAACTGTTTTTT.

This sequence joins TRBV6-4 and TRBJ2-3; D ambiguous. V was cut by 9 bases and J by 1 base, with 14 bases left in between. This CDR3 region has 14 residues. Germline V gene sequence: CDR1 MRHNA, CDR2 SNTAGT. The DNA of the CDR3 is TGTGCCAGTTCAACTGAGGTGGGCACAGATACGCAGTATTTT. As protein: CASSTEVGTDTQYF.

The chain uses TRBV7-9 and TRBJ2-3, with 9 bases matching TRBD2. The CDR3 has 15 residues. Trimming at V came to 1 base and at J to 5 bases, leaving 4 bases not matched to a gene. The germline CDR1 and CDR2 sequences are SEHNR and FQNEAQ (reference sequence). The CDR3 nucleotides are TGTGCCAGCAGCTTAGTTCTAGCGGGAAGAGATACGCAGTATTTT. Translation: CASSLVLAGRDTQYF.

V is TRBV2 and J is TRBJ2-7, with D possibly matching TRBD2 (6 bases). The V and J ends lost 4 bases and 2 bases respectively, with 18 bases between them. The germline gives CDR1 SNHLY, CDR2 FYNNEI. The CDR3 runs 16 residues. The CDR3 sequence is CASSASGEWSTYEQYF. The CDR3 bases are TGTGCCAGCAGTGCCTCGGGGGAATGGTCTACCTACGAGCAGTACTTC.

The chain links TRBV5-1 to TRBJ2-1, with 7 bases that match TRBD2. The trim removed 2 bases at V and 1 base at J, leaving 3 bases unmatched. CDR1 and CDR2 from the germline V gene are SGHRS and YFSETQ. This CDR3 is built from 15 residues. Here the CDR3 reads CASSLSGASYNEQFF. In DNA form, the CDR3 reads TGCGCCAGCAGCTTAAGCGGGGCTTCCTACAATGAGCAGTTCTTC.

The chain employs TRBV2 and TRBJ2-3, with 10 nucleotides matching TRBD1. The CDR3 spans 14 residues. The germline CDR1 and CDR2 sequences are SNHLY and FYNNEI. The V and J ends lost 4 bases and 5 bases, in that order; junction bases with no gene match: 3. The CDR3 sequence: CASSVRTGGDTQYF. The CDR3 DNA reads as TGTGCCAGCAGTGTTAGGACAGGGGGAGATACGCAGTATTTT. The whole variable domain, remainder taken from reference TRBV2 and TRBJ2-3, is EPEVTQTPSHQVTQMGQEVILRCVPISNHLYFYWYRQILGQKVEFLVSFYNNEISEKSEIFDDQFSVERPDGSNFTLKIRSTKLEDSAMYFCASSVRTGGDTQYFGPGTRLTVL.

The J gene is TRBJ2-1, the V gene TRBV7-8, with D perhaps TRBD2 (6 bases). Trimming removed 5 bases from V and 0 bases from J, with 11 bases in between. In germline, CDR1 is SGHVS, CDR2 FQNEAQ. The CDR3 is made up of 15 amino acids. The CDR3 here is CASSRGTGSYNEQFF. The DNA of the CDR3 is TGTGCCAGCAGCCGCGGGACTGGCTCCTACAATGAGCAGTTCTTC.

J is TRBJ2-2 and V is TRBV5-8, with 12 bases aligning to TRBD2. This CDR3 comprises 17 residues. V dropped 0 bases and J dropped 3; count of bases not matched to a gene: 3. The V gene's germline CDR1 is SGHTS and CDR2 YDEGEE. The CDR3 nucleotides are TGTGCCAGCAGCTTGGGACTAGCGGGAGATCACACCGGGGAGCTGTTTTTT. Translation gives CASSLGLAGDHTGELFF.

The J gene is TRBJ1-3, the V gene TRBV6-5; D call uncertain. CDR1 is MNHEY and CDR2 is SVGAGI in the germline V gene. The CDR3 sequence is 12 residues long. V was trimmed by 4 bases and J by 4 bases, leaving 5 bases between them. For the CDR3, the DNA is TGTGCCAGCAGTTCCCCGGGAAACACCATATATTTT. This translates into CASSSPGNTIYF.

The rearrangement uses TRBV5-5 and TRBJ2-7; TRBD2 agrees at 8 bases. V shed 0 bases and J 4 bases; nucleotides not matched to a gene: 12. The CDR3 has 17 amino acids. The germline gives CDR1 SGHKS, CDR2 YYEKEE (reference sequence). The CDR3 DNA reads as TGTGCCAGCAGCTTGGGGGAGGCCGGCGGGAGGACTTACGAGCAGTACTTC. Protein: CASSLGEAGGRTYEQYF.

This chain uses TRBV5-1 with TRBJ2-2, with 8 bases lining up with TRBD1. The CDR3 has 15 amino acids. Germline V lookup: CDR1 SGHRS, CDR2 YFSETQ. The V gene end was trimmed by 6 bases and the J gene end by 4 bases; junction bases not matched to a gene: 8. The CDR3 sequence: CASTFGTGFTGELFF. DNA for the CDR3: TGCGCCAGCACCTTCGGGACAGGCTTCACCGGGGAGCTGTTTTTT.

V gene TRBV9 combines with J gene TRBJ2-5; TRBD2 is a possible D gene (5 bases). CDR1 SGDLS and CDR2 YYNGEE come from the germline V gene. This CDR3 is built from 15 residues. Deletions cut 3 bases from V and 1 base from J, with 13 bases between. DNA of the CDR3: TGTGCCAGCAGCGCTTTCGAGCGGCCCCAAGAGACCCAGTACTTC. Its translation: CASSAFERPQETQYF.

The chain employs TRBV7-9 and TRBJ1-5, with D perhaps TRBD1 (5 bases). CDR3 size: 17 residues. The V and J ends lost 4 bases and 4 bases respectively, with 20 bases between them. CDR1 is SEHNR, CDR2 FQNEAQ, per germline (reference sequence). CDR3 sequence: CASSSPEKGAGNQPQHF. CDR3 bases: TGTGCCAGCAGCTCCCCGGAAAAAGGGGCAGGTAATCAGCCCCAGCATTTT.

The V call is TRBV5-1, the J call TRBJ2-7; 8 bases are shared with TRBD1. Trimming took 4 bases from V and 3 from J; bases not matched to a gene: 9. Germline V CDR1 and CDR2: SGHRS, YFSETQ. This CDR3 is 15 amino acids long. This CDR3 is CASSLTGTGLYEQYF. The CDR3 nucleotides read TGCGCCAGCAGCCTTACCGGGACAGGCCTCTACGAGCAGTACTTC.

In DNA, the CDR3 is TGCGCCAGCAGCCCCGAGACAGGGGGGGTTAGCTCCTACAATGAGCAGTTCTTC. Protein sequence: CASSPETGGVSSYNEQFF. The chain couples TRBV4-1 to TRBJ2-1; TRBD1 agrees at 9 bases. The CDR3 sequence is 18 residues long. From germline, CDR1 is MGHRA and CDR2 YSYEKL. Trimming removed 4 bases from V and 0 bases from J; junction bases left unmatched: 10.

The rearrangement links TRBV7-6 to TRBJ1-3; D is unclear. Germline V lookup: CDR1 SGHVS, CDR2 FNYEAQ. V lost 1 base and J 0 bases, leaving 7 bases between the germline ends. The CDR3 contains 15 residues. The CDR3 here is CASSLGGSSGNTIYF. Written as DNA, the CDR3 is TGTGCCAGCAGCTTAGGTGGCAGCTCTGGAAACACCATATATTTT.

The rearrangement links TRBV6-1 to TRBJ2-4; the D gene is possibly TRBD2 (6 bases). V dropped 1 base and J dropped 2 bases, with 9 bases sitting between them. This CDR3 has 15 amino acids. Germline-derived CDR1 and CDR2 are MNHNS and SASEGT. The CDR3 sequence is CASSEVAETKNIQYF. The CDR3, as DNA: TGTGCCAGCAGTGAAGTAGCGGAAACCAAAAACATTCAGTACTTC.

The chain carries TRBV5-5 and TRBJ1-5; weak D call: TRBD1 (6 bases). Germline CDR1 is SGHKS and CDR2 is YYEKEE (reference sequence). V shed 4 bases and J shed 9 bases, with 17 bases lying between them. This CDR3 is built from 14 residues. The CDR3 loop is CASSLNREGTPQHF. CDR3 coding DNA: TGTGCCAGCAGCCTTAACAGGGAGGGGACGCCCCAGCATTTT.

The chain's CDR3 is CASSQERGLTNQPQHF. The CDR3 DNA sequence: TGCGCCAGCAGCCAAGAACGGGGTCTAACGAATCAGCCCCAGCATTTT. V and J are TRBV4-1 and TRBJ1-5; D remains unclear. Germline CDR1 is MGHRA and CDR2 is YSYEKL. V was cut by 0 bases and J by 4 bases, with 13 bases left in between. The CDR3 has 16 residues.

The chain couples TRBV7-8 to TRBJ1-4; possibly TRBD1 for D (6 bases). Germline assignment: CDR1 SGHVS and CDR2 FQNEAQ. Trimming shortened V by 8 bases and J by 7 bases, and 14 bases separated the two germline ends. This CDR3 comprises 13 residues. CDR3 in amino acids: CASGEQGGEKLFF. CDR3 nucleotide sequence: TGTGCCAGCGGGGAACAGGGCGGTGAAAAACTGTTTTTT.

V gene TRBV4-2 combines with J gene TRBJ2-1; 13 positions agree with TRBD2. The germline V gene encodes CDR1 LGHNA and CDR2 YNFKEQ. J was trimmed by 6 bases and V by 3 bases; bases with no gene match: 8. This CDR3 is 17 amino acids long. CDR3 amino acids: CASSQKGRLAGGNEQFF. CDR3 bases: TGTGCCAGCAGCCAGAAGGGGCGACTAGCGGGAGGCAATGAGCAGTTCTTC.

The chain employs TRBV18 and TRBJ1-3; 8 bases match TRBD1. Germline CDR1 and CDR2: KGHSH and LQKENI. The CDR3 runs 17 residues. After removal of 3 bases from V and 1 base from J, the junction contained 8 bases not matched to a gene. As DNA, the CDR3 is TGTGCCAGCTCACCGATGGACAGGGTATATTCTGGAAACACCATATATTTT. Amino acids: CASSPMDRVYSGNTIYF.

The chain uses TRBV6-5 and TRBJ2-7; 11 bases agree with TRBD1. Germline trimming cut 6 bases from V and 2 bases from J; bases unmatched to any gene: 6. The CDR3 is 15 residues long. Germline CDR1 MNHEY, CDR2 SVGAGI. CDR3 nucleotides: TGTGCCAGCAGAAAGGGGACAGGGGGAACCTACGAGCAGTACTTC. As protein: CASRKGTGGTYEQYF.

The chain uses TRBV10-3 and TRBJ1-2, with D unclear. V shed 2 bases and J shed 6 bases, with 13 bases lying between them. The CDR3 is made up of 14 amino acids. Germline loops: CDR1 ENHRY, CDR2 SYGVKD. DNA of the CDR3: TGTGCCATCAGTGAGGGGTCAGGCTTTGATGGCTACACCTTC. As protein: CAISEGSGFDGYTF.

This chain uses TRBV7-2 with TRBJ2-5; TRBD2 aligns across 7 bases. Losses at the gene ends were 2 bases for V and 5 bases for J; bases not matched to a gene: 17. Germline-derived CDR1 and CDR2 are SGHTA and FQGNSA. The CDR3 is made up of 18 amino acids. The CDR3 protein is CASSLISLAEPFRETQYF. The CDR3, as DNA: TGTGCCAGCAGCTTAATTTCTCTAGCGGAGCCGTTTCGGGAGACCCAGTACTTC. The complete variable domain, with remaining parts taken from reference TRBV7-2 and TRBJ2-5, reads GAGVSQSPSNKVTEKGKDVELRCDPISGHTALYWYRQSLGQGLEFLIYFQGNSAPDKSGLPSDRFSAERTGGSVSTLTIQRTQQEDSAVYLCASSLISLAEPFRETQYFGPGTRLLVL.

This chain connects TRBV15 to TRBJ1-2; D call uncertain. CDR1 and CDR2 (germline): LNHNV, YYDKDF (reference sequence). This CDR3 is 14 amino acids long. V lost 5 bases to trimming and J lost 6 bases, with 16 bases between them. The chain's CDR3 is CATSGRQGRDGYTF. CDR3 DNA: TGTGCCACCAGCGGACGACAAGGGAGGGATGGCTACACCTTC.

J is TRBJ2-1 and V is TRBV7-9; D not resolved. CDR1 is SEHNR, CDR2 FQNEAQ, per germline (reference sequence). V was pared by 4 bases and J by 0 bases, with 10 bases between. The CDR3 is 15 residues long. As DNA, the CDR3 is TGTGCCAGCAGCTCCGACGGGTCCTCCTACAATGAGCAGTTCTTC. Protein product: CASSSDGSSYNEQFF. The variable domain in full, with the rest retrieved from reference TRBV7-9 and TRBJ2-1, is DTGVSQNPRHKITKRGQNVTFRCDPISEHNRLYWYRQTLGQGPEFLTYFQNEAQLEKSRLLSDRFSAERPKGSFSTLEIQRTEQGDSAMYLCASSSDGSSYNEQFFGPGTRLTVL.